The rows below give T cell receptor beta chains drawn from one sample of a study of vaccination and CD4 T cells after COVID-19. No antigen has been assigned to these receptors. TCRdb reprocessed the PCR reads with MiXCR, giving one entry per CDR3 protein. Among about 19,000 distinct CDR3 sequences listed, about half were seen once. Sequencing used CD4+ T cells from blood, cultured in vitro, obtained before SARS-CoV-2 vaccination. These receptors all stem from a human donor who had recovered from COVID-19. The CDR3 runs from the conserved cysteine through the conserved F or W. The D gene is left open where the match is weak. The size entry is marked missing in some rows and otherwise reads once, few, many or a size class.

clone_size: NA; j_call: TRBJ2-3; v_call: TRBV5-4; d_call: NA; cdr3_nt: TGTGCCAGCAGCTTGGGGGGGAGACAGCCTTTCGTAGACACAGATACGCAGTATTTT; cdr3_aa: CASSLGGRQPFVDTDTQYF
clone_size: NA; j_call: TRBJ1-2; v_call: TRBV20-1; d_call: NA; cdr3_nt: TGCAGTGCTAGAGAACCGACCCTATATGGCTACACCTTC; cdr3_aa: CSAREPTLYGYTF
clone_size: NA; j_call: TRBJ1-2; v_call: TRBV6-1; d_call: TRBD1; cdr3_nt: TGTGCCAGCAGTGAACCAGGGGGTGGCTATGGCTACACCTTC; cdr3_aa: CASSEPGGGYGYTF
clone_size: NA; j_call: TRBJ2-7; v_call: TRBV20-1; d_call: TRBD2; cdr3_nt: TGCAGTGCTAGAACTTCCGGGAGGGCCTACGAGCAGTACTTC; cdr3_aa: CSARTSGRAYEQYF
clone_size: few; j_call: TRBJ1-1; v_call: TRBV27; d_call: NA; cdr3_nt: TGTGCCAGCAGTCTGAGGGATTTGAACACTGAAGCTTTCTTT; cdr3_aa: CASSLRDLNTEAFF
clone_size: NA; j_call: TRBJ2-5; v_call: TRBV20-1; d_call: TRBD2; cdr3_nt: TGCAGTGCCACCCGGCCTAGCGGGAGCTTTCAAGAGACCCAGTACTTC; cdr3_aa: CSATRPSGSFQETQYF
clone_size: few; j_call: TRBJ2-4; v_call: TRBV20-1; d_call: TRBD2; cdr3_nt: TGCAGTGCCGAATCCGGGACTAGCGGGATCCTAGCCAAAAACATTCAGTACTTC; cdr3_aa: CSAESGTSGILAKNIQYF
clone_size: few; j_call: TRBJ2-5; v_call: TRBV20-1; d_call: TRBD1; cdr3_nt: TGCAGTGCTAGAGGTCAGACAGGGAACCGGCAAGAGACCCAGTACTTC; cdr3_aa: CSARGQTGNRQETQYF
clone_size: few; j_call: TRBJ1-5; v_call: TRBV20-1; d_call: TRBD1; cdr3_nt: TGCAGTGCTAAAATCGGGACAGGAAAGGGCAATCAGCCCCAGCATTTT; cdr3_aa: CSAKIGTGKGNQPQHF
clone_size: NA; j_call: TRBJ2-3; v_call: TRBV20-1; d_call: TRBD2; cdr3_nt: TGCAGTGCAGCGACTAGCGGGAGAGGTCCAGATACGCAGTATTTT; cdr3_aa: CSAATSGRGPDTQYF
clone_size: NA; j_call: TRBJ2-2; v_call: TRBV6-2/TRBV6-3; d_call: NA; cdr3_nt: TGTGCCAGCAGTTTAGTGGAGACCGGGGAGCTGTTTTTT; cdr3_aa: CASSLVETGELFF
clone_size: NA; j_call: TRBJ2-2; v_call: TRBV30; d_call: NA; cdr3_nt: TGTGCCTGGAGTATCGTTGGCGGGGAGCTGTTTTTT; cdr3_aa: CAWSIVGGELFF
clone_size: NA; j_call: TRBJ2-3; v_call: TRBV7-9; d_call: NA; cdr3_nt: TGTGCCAGCAGCTTAGAGGGATTGACAGATACGCAGTATTTT; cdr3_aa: CASSLEGLTDTQYF
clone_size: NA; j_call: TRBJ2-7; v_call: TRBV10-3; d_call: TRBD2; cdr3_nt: TGTGCCATCAAAAGGACTAGCGACTCCTACGAGCAGTACTTC; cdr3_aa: CAIKRTSDSYEQYF
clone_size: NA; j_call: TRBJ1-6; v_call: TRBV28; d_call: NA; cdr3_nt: TGTGCCAGCAGGAGGGGAGATAATTCACCCCTCCACTTT; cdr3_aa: CASRRGDNSPLHF
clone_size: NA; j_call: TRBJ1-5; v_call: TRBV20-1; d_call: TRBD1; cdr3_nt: TGCAGTGCTAGAGTTCCAGGGGGTCAGCCCCAGCATTTT; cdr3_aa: CSARVPGGQPQHF
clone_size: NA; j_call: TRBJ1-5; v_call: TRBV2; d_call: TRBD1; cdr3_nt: TGTGCCAGCAAATATGGACAGGCCAATCAGCCCCAGCATTTT; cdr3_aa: CASKYGQANQPQHF